Following are 2 T cell receptor beta chains from one sample sequenced in a study. TCRdb recomputed calls from the RT-PCR reads with MiXCR, one row per CDR3 protein. The sample carries 550,000 to 750,000 distinct CDR3 sequences, 14% recorded once. Material: memory CD4+ T cells from blood. Every receptor here comes from a female donor in good health, serving as a healthy control.

The rearrangement joins TRBV7-2 to TRBJ2-1; a possible D gene is TRBD2 (6 bases). Germline V lookup: CDR1 SGHTA, CDR2 FQGNSA. V gave up 4 bases and J gave up 0 bases, with 13 bases separating them. The CDR3 spans 16 residues. Written as DNA, the CDR3 is TGTGCCAGCAGCTCCAGAGCGGGCCACTCCTACAATGAGCAGTTCTTC. It is translated as CASSSRAGHSYNEQFF.

This clonotype was found a few times. CDR3 residues: CASSFTGTGLGNEQFF. CDR3 DNA sequence: TGTGCCAGCAGCTTTACCGGGACAGGTTTAGGGAATGAGCAGTTCTTC. V gene TRBV5-4 combines with J gene TRBJ2-1, with TRBD1 matching 8 bases. With 2 bases clipped from V and 7 bases from J, the junction kept 11 bases outside the gene matches. Germline CDR1 reads SGHNT; CDR2 reads YYREEE (reference sequence). The CDR3 length is 16 residues.